These 20 T cell receptor beta chains were sequenced from one sample in a study of pediatric ulcerative colitis. Profiling relied on immunoSEQ multiplex PCR, and the TCRdb table lists in-frame clones only, not all of them. The table has under 50,000 clones, 78% seen once. One to two pinch biopsies were taken from the rectum during colonoscopy. The source material was gut tissue. All receptors derive from a girl aged 10 to 17 with moderate ulcerative colitis.

This clone was detected a few times. V usage is TRBV5-1 and J usage is TRBJ2-2, with D perhaps TRBD1 (6 bases). The CDR3 consists of 16 residues. The V gene lost 0 bases and the J gene lost 5 bases, with 14 bases spanning the gap. Germline CDR1 reads SGHRS; CDR2 reads YFSETQ. DNA of the CDR3: TGCGCCAGCAGCTTGGGGGGCGGACAGAAGACCGGGGAGCTGTTTTTT. It yields the protein CASSLGGGQKTGELFF.

This clone was seen a few times. The chain recombines TRBV7-2 with TRBJ2-7, with 10 bases aligning to TRBD2. This CDR3 is built from 16 residues. The J segment lost 3 bases and the V segment lost 1 base, leaving 6 bases of the junction unmatched. Germline V lookup: CDR1 SGHTA, CDR2 FQGNSA. The CDR3 nucleotides are TGTGCCAGCAGCTTAGTGAGCGGGGGGGCCTTCTACGAGCAGTACTTC. This sequence encodes CASSLVSGGAFYEQYF.

This clone was detected only a few times. The chain couples TRBV5-1 to TRBJ1-4; D uncertain. Germline-derived CDR1 and CDR2 are SGHRS and YFSETQ. CDR3 size: 13 residues. Trimming took off 3 bases at V and 0 bases at J, with 3 bases between the two ends. For the CDR3, the DNA is TGCGCCAGCAGCTCACCAACTAATGAAAAACTGTTTTTT. Residues: CASSSPTNEKLFF.

The chain employs TRBV11-2 and TRBJ2-5; TRBD1 is a possible D gene (6 bases). Trimming stripped 1 base from V and 0 bases from J, with 12 bases between. Germline V gene sequence: CDR1 SGHAT, CDR2 FQNNGV. There are 16 residues in the CDR3. The CDR3, as DNA: TGTGCCAGCAGCTTAGGGATCCGGGACAACCAAGAGACCCAGTACTTC. As protein: CASSLGIRDNQETQYF.

The V gene is TRBV6-5, the J gene TRBJ1-2; D gene unclear. CDR3 length equals 14 residues. Germline V gives CDR1 MNHEY, CDR2 SVGAGI. The V gene lost 2 bases and the J gene lost 7 bases, with 14 bases spanning the gap. The CDR3 here is CASSYGGSPFGYTF. As DNA, the CDR3 is TGTGCCAGCAGTTACGGTGGCAGCCCATTTGGCTACACCTTC.

The J gene is TRBJ1-1, the V gene TRBV29-1; D unresolved. Per the germline V gene, CDR1 is SQVTM and CDR2 is ANQGSEA. The CDR3 consists of 11 residues. V lost 5 bases to trimming and J lost 2 bases, with 6 bases between them. The CDR3 protein is CSVPGNTEAFF. The CDR3 bases are TGCAGCGTTCCCGGTAACACTGAAGCTTTCTTT.

The V call is TRBV19, the J call TRBJ1-5; 9 nucleotides agree with TRBD1. CDR1 and CDR2 from the germline V gene are LNHDA and SQIVND (reference sequence). The CDR3 spans 15 residues. J gave up 4 bases and V 7 bases, and 8 bases lay outside the gene matches. The CDR3 coding sequence is TGTGCCAGTAAGGCACAGGGGGCTGGAAATCAGCCCCAGCATTTT. Its translation is CASKAQGAGNQPQHF.

V usage is TRBV5-4 and J usage is TRBJ2-2; 11 bases map to TRBD2. Germline V gives CDR1 SGHNT, CDR2 YYREEE (reference sequence). This CDR3 is built from 16 residues. The V segment lost 3 bases and the J segment 1 base; nucleotides outside the gene matches: 2. CDR3 nucleotide sequence: TGTGCCAGCAGCTCCGGACTAGCGGGGAACACCGGGGAGCTGTTTTTT. Protein: CASSSGLAGNTGELFF.

The J gene is TRBJ2-7, the V gene TRBV6-1, with D perhaps matching TRBD2 (5 bases). This CDR3 comprises 16 residues. Trimming removed 3 bases at V and 3 bases at J, with 18 bases between. Germline CDR1 reads MNHNS; CDR2 reads SASEGT. In nucleotides, the CDR3 is TGTGCCAGCAGTGAGGGTGGAACTAGAATGATCTACGAGCAGTACTTC. Protein sequence: CASSEGGTRMIYEQYF.

The CDR3 coding sequence is TGTGCCAGCAGTTACGATACCCTTCAGTACTTC. Translating it yields CASSYDTLQYF. This chain connects TRBV6-5 to TRBJ2-4; the D is unclear. The germline V and J ends were trimmed by 2 bases and 11 bases, with 7 bases remaining between them. This CDR3 spans 11 amino acids. Germline V CDR1 and CDR2: MNHEY, SVGAGI.

V gene TRBV5-6 combines with J gene TRBJ1-2, with D possibly being TRBD1 (5 bases). V was cut by 4 bases and J by 4 bases, with 17 bases left in between. Germline loops: CDR1 SGHDT, CDR2 YYEEEE. This CDR3 is built from 15 residues. The CDR3: CASSGDFGTAYGYTF. The CDR3 DNA reads TGTGCCAGCAGCGGGGATTTCGGGACCGCCTATGGCTACACCTTC.

This chain joins TRBV6-5 and TRBJ2-5; D ambiguous. Germline CDR1 MNHEY, CDR2 SVGAGI. V was shortened by 3 bases and J by 5 bases, with 10 bases between the two germline ends. This CDR3 has 13 residues. This CDR3 is CASSYRLEETQYF. CDR3 DNA sequence: TGTGCCAGCAGTTATAGGTTAGAGGAGACCCAGTACTTC.

The genes are TRBV2 and TRBJ2-5; either TRBD1 or TRBD2 may supply D (7 bases each). Germline CDR1 and CDR2: SNHLY and FYNNEI. The CDR3 sequence is 13 residues long. Trimming cost V 6 bases and J 3 bases, with 11 bases left between them. CDR3 loop: CASRGGTEETQYF. CDR3 DNA: TGTGCCAGCAGGGGAGGGACAGAAGAGACCCAGTACTTC.

This chain connects TRBV29-1 to TRBJ1-1; the D is unclear. This CDR3 is built from 10 residues. Germline CDR1 and CDR2: SQVTM and ANQGSEA. DNA for the CDR3: TGCAGGACGGAGTACACTGAAGCTTTCTTT. Translated, it gives CRTEYTEAFF.

The J gene is TRBJ2-5, the V gene TRBV4-2; the D is unclear. The CDR3 sequence is 14 residues long. Per the germline V gene, CDR1 is LGHNA and CDR2 is YNFKEQ. V dropped 1 base and J dropped 5 bases, with 11 bases sitting between them. The CDR3 region has the DNA TGTGCCAGCAGCCAAGCGGACGTTTTCGAGACCCAGTACTTC. It encodes CASSQADVFETQYF.

This chain connects TRBV13 to TRBJ2-1, with 8 bases matching TRBD1. Germline V gene data show CDR1 as PRHDT and CDR2 as FYEKMQ (reference sequence). This CDR3 has 15 residues. V dropped 5 bases and J dropped 9; count of bases not matched to a gene: 12. The chain's CDR3 is CASSPDQGAIAEQFF. The CDR3 DNA follows: TGTGCCAGCAGCCCTGATCAGGGGGCGATTGCTGAGCAGTTCTTC.

This clone was observed a handful of times. The rearrangement uses TRBV7-9 and TRBJ1-3; D is uncertain. Trimming took 5 bases from V and 8 from J, leaving 10 bases between them. This CDR3 is 12 amino acids long. CDR1 is SEHNR and CDR2 is FQNEAQ in the germline V gene (reference sequence). CDR3 sequence (DNA): TGTGCCAGCAGCCCTCTTTCAGACACCATATATTTT. Its protein product is CASSPLSDTIYF. Full variable domain (remainder filled in from reference TRBV7-9 and TRBJ1-3): DTGVSQNPRHKITKRGQNVTFRCDPISEHNRLYWYRQTLGQGPEFLTYFQNEAQLEKSRLLSDRFSAERPKGSFSTLEIQRTEQGDSAMYLCASSPLSDTIYFGEGSWLTVV.

V gene TRBV28 combines with J gene TRBJ1-3, with 7 bases lining up with TRBD1. The CDR3 sequence is 15 residues long. Germline lookup yields CDR1 MDHEN and CDR2 SYDVKM. V lost 6 bases to trimming and J lost 4 bases; unmatched junction nucleotides: 9. CDR3 amino acids: CASSSGQISGNTIYF. CDR3 sequence (DNA): TGTGCCAGCAGCTCGGGACAGATTTCGGGAAACACCATATATTTT.

V and J are TRBV7-6 and TRBJ2-1; no reliable D call. Germline V gene lookup returns CDR1 SGHVS and CDR2 FNYEAQ. V lost 2 bases, J lost 4 bases, and 9 bases lay in between. The CDR3 sequence is 14 residues long. In DNA form, the CDR3 reads TGTGCCAGCAGCTTATCCGACTGGTACAATGAGCAGTTCTTC. This sequence encodes CASSLSDWYNEQFF.

The chain recombines TRBV4-2 with TRBJ2-2; 7 nucleotides match TRBD1. The CDR3 contains 15 residues. Trimming took 4 bases from V and 7 from J; bases not matched to a gene: 9. Germline CDR1 LGHNA, CDR2 YNFKEQ. The chain's CDR3 is CASSRLTGEVGELFF. CDR3 DNA: TGTGCCAGCAGCCGCTTAACAGGGGAAGTCGGGGAGCTGTTTTTT.